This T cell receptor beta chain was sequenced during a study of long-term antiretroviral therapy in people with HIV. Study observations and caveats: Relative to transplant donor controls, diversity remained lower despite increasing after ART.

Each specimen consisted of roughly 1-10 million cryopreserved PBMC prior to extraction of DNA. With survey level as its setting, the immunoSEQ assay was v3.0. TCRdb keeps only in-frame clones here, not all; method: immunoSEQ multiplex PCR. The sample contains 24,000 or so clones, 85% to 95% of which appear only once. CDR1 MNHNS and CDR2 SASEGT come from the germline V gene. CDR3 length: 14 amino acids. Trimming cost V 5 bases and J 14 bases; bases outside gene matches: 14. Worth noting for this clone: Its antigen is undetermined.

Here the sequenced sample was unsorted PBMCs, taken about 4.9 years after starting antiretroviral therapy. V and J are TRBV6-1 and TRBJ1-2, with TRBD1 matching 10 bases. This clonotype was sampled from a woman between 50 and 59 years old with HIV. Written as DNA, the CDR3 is TGTGCCAGCAGTAAAATCGGTGACAGGGGGCTGGAAACCTTC. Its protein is CASSKIGDRGLETF.